These 8 T cell receptor beta chains came from one sample sequenced in a study of technical replicates of blood from a few donors. Data came from immunoSEQ multiplex PCR; TCRdb stores just in-frame clones and leaves some out. The sample shows almost 90,000 clones, about 94% of them seen only once. Sequenced input: T cells isolated from PBMCs. These receptors came from a human donor in good health.

The rearrangement uses TRBV11-2 and TRBJ2-1; D perhaps matches TRBD1 (5 bases). The length of the CDR3 is 13 residues. Germline CDR1 reads SGHAT; CDR2 reads FQNNGV. Trimming shortened V by 6 bases and J by 5 bases, and 11 bases separated the two germline ends. CDR3 amino acids: CASSDSPNNEQFF. The CDR3 DNA reads TGTGCCAGCAGTGACAGTCCGAACAATGAGCAGTTCTTC.

V usage is TRBV7-9 and J usage is TRBJ2-3; perhaps TRBD2 as D (6 bases). Trimming removed 3 bases from V and 10 bases from J, with 14 bases in between. CDR1 is SEHNR, CDR2 FQNEAQ, per germline (reference sequence). The CDR3 sequence is 13 residues long. The CDR3 sequence is CASSLEGTPSQYF. The CDR3 nucleotides are TGTGCCAGCAGCTTGGAGGGGACTCCTTCGCAGTATTTT.

V and J are TRBV5-1 and TRBJ1-5; no firm D call. Germline values: CDR1 SGHRS, CDR2 YFSETQ. This CDR3 spans 13 amino acids. The V end was cut by 2 bases, the J end by 5 bases, with 8 bases between. CDR3 nucleotide sequence: TGCGCCAGCAGCTTTAGGAGCGATCAGCCCCAGCATTTT. It specifies CASSFRSDQPQHF.

Note on this clone: Other DNA sequences in this sample translate to the same CDR3. V gene TRBV5-1 combines with J gene TRBJ1-4; 10 bases are shared with TRBD1. Germline CDR1 is SGHRS and CDR2 is YFSETQ. J was trimmed by 7 bases and V by 4 bases; bases with no gene match: 4. CDR3 size: 14 residues. CDR3 residues: CASSTGQGGEKLFF. The CDR3 DNA reads as TGCGCCAGCAGCACCGGACAGGGGGGTGAAAAACTGTTTTTT. The full variable domain, rest sourced from reference TRBV5-1 and TRBJ1-4, is KAGVTQTPRYLIKTRGQQVTLSCSPISGHRSVSWYQQTPGQGLQFLFEYFSETQRNKGNFPGRFSGRQFSNSRSEMNVSTLELGDSALYLCASSTGQGGEKLFFGSGTQLSVL.

CDR3 sequence reads: CASSIASLWGGRFDSNYGYTF. In nucleotides, the CDR3 is TGTGCCAGTAGTATAGCTTCTCTTTGGGGAGGGAGGTTTGATAGCAACTATGGCTACACCTTC. V usage is TRBV19 and J usage is TRBJ1-2, with D unresolved. Trimming removed 1 base from V and 2 bases from J, with 29 bases in between. This CDR3 is 21 amino acids long. Germline V CDR1 and CDR2: LNHDA, SQIVND (reference sequence).

The CDR3 protein is CASSSFYRNEQYF. In DNA form, the CDR3 reads TGTGCCAGCAGCTCATTTTACAGAAACGAGCAGTACTTC. J is TRBJ2-7 and V is TRBV7-9; D is ambiguous. Per the germline V gene, CDR1 is SEHNR and CDR2 is FQNEAQ (reference sequence). V lost 4 bases, J lost 5 bases, and 12 bases lay in between. The CDR3 consists of 13 residues.

The chain employs TRBV19 and TRBJ2-7; TRBD1 matches at 8 bases. This CDR3 spans 14 amino acids. Germline CDR1 and CDR2: LNHDA and SQIVND (reference sequence). The V and J ends lost 5 bases and 2 bases, in that order; junction bases with no gene match: 5. The CDR3 region is CASSFGTGPYEQYF. CDR3 DNA: TGTGCCAGTAGTTTTGGGACAGGACCCTACGAGCAGTACTTC.

The chain carries TRBV28 and TRBJ2-3, with TRBD1 as a possible D gene (5 bases). Germline CDR1 reads MDHEN; CDR2 reads SYDVKM. With 1 base removed from V and 6 bases from J, the gap between germline ends came to 14 bases. The CDR3 has 15 residues. The DNA for the CDR3 is TGTGCCAGCAGTTTATCCACCCAGGGTAGGGATACGCAGTATTTT. It codes for CASSLSTQGRDTQYF. Combining the CDR3 with reference TRBV28 and TRBJ2-3 gives the whole variable domain DVKVTQSSRYLVKRTGEKVFLECVQDMDHENMFWYRQDPGLGLRLIYFSYDVKMKEKGDIPEGYSVSREKKERFSLILESASTNQTSMYLCASSLSTQGRDTQYFGPGTRLTVL.